Following are 3 T cell receptor beta chains from one sample sequenced in a study of shared clonotypes between healthy human individuals. Profiling relied on immunoSEQ multiplex PCR, and the TCRdb table lists in-frame clones only, not all of them. The sample records about 1.1 million clones, approximately 80% being singletons. The sample was memory CD4+ T cells from PBMCs. Noted subset: CD45RA-negative fraction. Every receptor here comes from a man aged 18 to 29 in good health. Some clones in this sample may be carry-over from other donors' samples.

The V gene is TRBV7-2, the J gene TRBJ2-4, with D maybe TRBD1 (5 bases). Trimming removed 5 bases from V and 8 bases from J, with 16 bases in between. CDR3 length: 14 residues. The germline V gene encodes CDR1 SGHTA and CDR2 FQGNSA. CDR3 amino acids: CASSLQPRGDIQYF. CDR3 DNA sequence: TGTGCCAGCAGCCTCCAGCCTAGGGGCGACATTCAGTACTTC.

This clone appeared a few times. The chain carries TRBV5-1 and TRBJ1-1, with D maybe TRBD1 (5 bases). The V gene lost 4 bases and the J gene lost 4 bases, with 14 bases spanning the gap. The CDR3 spans 14 residues. Germline CDR1 and CDR2: SGHRS and YFSETQ. The CDR3 bases are TGCGCCAGCAGCCAAGGGACTCAAGGCACTGAAGCTTTCTTT. Protein product: CASSQGTQGTEAFF.

The J gene is TRBJ2-3, the V gene TRBV28, with no clear D. V was cut by 8 bases and J by 3 bases, with 15 bases left in between. Germline CDR1 reads MDHEN; CDR2 reads SYDVKM. The CDR3 consists of 14 residues. CDR3 nucleotides: TGTGCCAGCCGTTCCCTTGGGCTAACAGATACGCAGTATTTT. It translates to CASRSLGLTDTQYF.